The rows below give T cell receptor beta chains drawn from one sample of a study of blood T cell repertoires in COVID-19. Sequencing used immunoSEQ multiplex PCR; TCRdb keeps in-frame clones, though not all of them. The sample holds roughly 150,000 clones, approximately 88% seen once. Sequenced sample: peripheral blood. The receptors derive from a man between 60 and 75 years old with acute or convalescent COVID-19. The CDR3 runs from the conserved cysteine through the conserved F or W. D genes are given only for firm matches. Not all rows give a size; the values are once, few, many and, for expanded clones, a class.

many	TRBV29-1	TRBJ2-5	NA	TGCAGCGGACGGCGGTCGGGAGAGACCCAGTACTTC	CSGRRSGETQYF
NA	TRBV6-5	TRBJ1-5	TRBD1	TGTGCCAGCAGGTTACAGGGGGCGGGAGGTCAGCCCCAGCATTTT	CASRLQGAGGQPQHF
NA	TRBV10-3	TRBJ1-5	TRBD1	TGTGCCATCAGTGAATCACAGGGGGTTCAGCCCCAGCATTTT	CAISESQGVQPQHF
once	TRBV6-1	TRBJ1-1	TRBD1	TGTGCCACGGGGGGACAGGGGGCTTTCTTT	CATGGQGAFF
NA	TRBV7-6	TRBJ1-2	TRBD1	TGTGCCAGCAGCCGTAGACCGGGACAGGGTAGATTTGACTATGGCTACACCTTC	CASSRRPGQGRFDYGYTF
NA	TRBV6-4	TRBJ2-1	TRBD2	TGTGCCAGCAGTGAAGGACTAGCGACGAATGAGCAGTTCTTC	CASSEGLATNEQFF
NA	TRBV5-1	TRBJ1-1	TRBD1	TGCGCCAGCAGCTCCAACCGGGACAGGGGATCTGAAGCTTTCTTT	CASSSNRDRGSEAFF
NA	TRBV18	TRBJ1-5	NA	TGTGCCAGCTCACCGGCCCGCGGGGATCATCAGCCCCAGCATTTT	CASSPARGDHQPQHF
NA	TRBV6-5	TRBJ1-1	TRBD1	TGTGCCAGCAGTACCGACAGGGGAACAGGGACTGAAGCTTTCTTT	CASSTDRGTGTEAFF
NA	TRBV20-1	TRBJ2-7	NA	TGCAGTGCTAGTTCCGTACTGACCTACGAGCAGTACTTC	CSASSVLTYEQYF
NA	TRBV12-3/TRBV12-4	TRBJ2-5	NA	TGTGCCAGCAGTTTTTCCGGGTTAGAGACCCAGTACTTC	CASSFSGLETQYF